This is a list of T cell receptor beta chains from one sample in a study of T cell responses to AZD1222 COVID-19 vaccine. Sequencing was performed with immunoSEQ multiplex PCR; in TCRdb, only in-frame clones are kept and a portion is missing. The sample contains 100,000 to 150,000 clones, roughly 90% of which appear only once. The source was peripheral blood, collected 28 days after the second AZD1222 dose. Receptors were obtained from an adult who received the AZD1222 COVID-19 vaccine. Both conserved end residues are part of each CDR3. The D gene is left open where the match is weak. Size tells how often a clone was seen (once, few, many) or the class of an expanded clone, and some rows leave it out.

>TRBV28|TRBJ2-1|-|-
TGTGCCAGCAGTTTAAGCTACAATGAGCAGTTCTTC
CASSLSYNEQFF
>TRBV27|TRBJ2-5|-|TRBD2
TGTGCCAGCAGCTCCGGGACTAGCAGAGAGACCCAGTACTTC
CASSSGTSRETQYF
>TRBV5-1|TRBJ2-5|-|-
TGCGCCAGCAGCCACGCGCGACTGAAACAAGAGACCCAGTACTTC
CASSHARLKQETQYF
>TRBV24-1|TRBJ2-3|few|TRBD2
TGTGCCACCTTAAATAGGGGGGGCCGGACTAGCGGGAGTTTAGGGGAAGGAGATACGCAGTATTTT
CATLNRGGRTSGSLGEGDTQYF
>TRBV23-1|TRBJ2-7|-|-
TGCGCCAGGGGGTCGGGGTGGCAGTACTTC
CARGSGWQYF
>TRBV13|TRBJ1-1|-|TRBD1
TGTGCCAGCAGCTACGGGACAGGGGCCGTCACTGAAGCTTTCTTT
CASSYGTGAVTEAFF
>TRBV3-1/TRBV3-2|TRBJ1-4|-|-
TGTGCCAGCAGCCAAGGGAGGGCTCGGAGGGGGGATGAAAAACTGTTTTTT
CASSQGRARRGDEKLFF
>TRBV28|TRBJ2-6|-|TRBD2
TGTGCCAGTCGTGTAATCGGGGGGGAAAGTGGGGCCAACGTCCTGACTTTC
CASRVIGGESGANVLTF
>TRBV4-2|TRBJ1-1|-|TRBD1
TGTGCCAGCAGCCAAGATCCAGGACAGGGGGGGCTTCCGGCTTTCTTT
CASSQDPGQGGLPAFF
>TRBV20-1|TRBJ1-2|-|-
TGCAGTGCCAATACAGACTATGGCTACACCTTC
CSANTDYGYTF
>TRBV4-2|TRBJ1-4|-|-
TGTGCCAGCAGCCAAGCGTCGGGCAGGGGCGGTGAAAAACTGTTTTTT
CASSQASGRGGEKLFF
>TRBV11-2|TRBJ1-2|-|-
TGTGCCAGCAGCTTAGTGGCAGGGAATATTAACTATGGCTACACCTTC
CASSLVAGNINYGYTF
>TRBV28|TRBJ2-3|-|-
TGTGCCACCAAGGAGGGGGGGGCCACAGATACGCAGTATTTT
CATKEGGATDTQYF
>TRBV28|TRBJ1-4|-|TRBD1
TGTGCCAGCAGTGACAGGGCGCTGACTAATGAAAAACTGTTTTTT
CASSDRALTNEKLFF
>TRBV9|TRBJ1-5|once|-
TGTGCCAGCAGCGTGGGGGACCGGGACAACCAGCATTTT
CASSVGDRDNQHF
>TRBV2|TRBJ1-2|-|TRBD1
TGTGCCAGCACCCTGACAGGGAGCTATGGCTACACCTTC
CASTLTGSYGYTF
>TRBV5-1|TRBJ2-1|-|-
TGCGCCAGCAGCTTGGGCACCTACAATGAGCAGTTCTTC
CASSLGTYNEQFF
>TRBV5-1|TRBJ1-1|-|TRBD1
TGCGCCAGCAGCTACCGACAGGGGTCGGTGACTGAAGCTTTCTTT
CASSYRQGSVTEAFF
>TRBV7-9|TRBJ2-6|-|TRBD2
TGTGCCAGCAGCTTAGTGGCGGGGGCTGGGGCCAACGTCCTGACTTTC
CASSLVAGAGANVLTF
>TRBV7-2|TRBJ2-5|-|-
TGTGCCAGCAGCTTAGGACTCTCAGAAGAGACCCAGTACTTC
CASSLGLSEETQYF
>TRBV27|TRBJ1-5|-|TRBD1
TGTGCCAGCAGTTTCACCGGACAGGGGGTTTTCTCAACAGGGAATCAGCCCCAGCATTTT
CASSFTGQGVFSTGNQPQHF
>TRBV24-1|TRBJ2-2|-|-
TGTGCCACCAGTGCAACCGGGGAGCTGTTTTTT
CATSATGELFF
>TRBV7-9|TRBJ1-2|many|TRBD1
TGTGCCAGCGGAGGACAGGGGGTTTCTAACTATGGCTACACCTTC
CASGGQGVSNYGYTF
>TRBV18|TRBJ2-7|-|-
TGTGCCAGCTCCGGATACCGGGACACTGATTTCTACGAGCAGTACTTC
CASSGYRDTDFYEQYF
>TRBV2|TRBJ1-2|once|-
TGTGCCAGCGGAACCGTGGCGGACTATGGCTACACCTTC
CASGTVADYGYTF
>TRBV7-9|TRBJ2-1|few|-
TGTGCCAGCGGGGACGCAGGGGCCAGGGATGAGCAGTTCTTC
CASGDAGARDEQFF
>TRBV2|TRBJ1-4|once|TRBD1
TGTGCCAGCAGTGATAATACCGGGACAGTTGAAAAACTGTTTTTT
CASSDNTGTVEKLFF
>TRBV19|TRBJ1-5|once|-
TGTGCCAGTAGTCCCCCACGGACTCTTCGTAATCAGCCCCAGCATTTT
CASSPPRTLRNQPQHF